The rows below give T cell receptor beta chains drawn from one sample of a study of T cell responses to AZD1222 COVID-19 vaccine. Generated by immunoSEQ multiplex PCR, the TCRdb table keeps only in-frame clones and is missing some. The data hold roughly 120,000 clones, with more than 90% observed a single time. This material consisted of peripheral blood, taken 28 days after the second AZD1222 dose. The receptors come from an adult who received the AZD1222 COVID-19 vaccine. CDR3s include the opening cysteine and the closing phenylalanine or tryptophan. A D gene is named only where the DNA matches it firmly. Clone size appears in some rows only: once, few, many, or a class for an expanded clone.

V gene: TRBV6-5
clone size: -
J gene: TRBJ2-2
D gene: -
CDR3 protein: CASRDLFNTGELFF
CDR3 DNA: TGTGCCAGCAGGGACCTGTTTAACACCGGGGAGCTGTTTTTT

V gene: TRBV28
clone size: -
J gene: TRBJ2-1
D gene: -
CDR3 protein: CASSGGAWNEQFF
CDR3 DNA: TGTGCCAGCAGTGGGGGGGCCTGGAATGAGCAGTTCTTC

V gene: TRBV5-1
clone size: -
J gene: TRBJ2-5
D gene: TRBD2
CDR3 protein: CASSPSKTSGDTETQYF
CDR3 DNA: TGCGCCAGCAGCCCGAGTAAGACTAGCGGGGACACAGAGACCCAGTACTTC

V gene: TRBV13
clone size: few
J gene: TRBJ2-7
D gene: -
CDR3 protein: CASSLGPRSYEQYF
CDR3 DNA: TGTGCCAGCAGCTTGGGACCAAGGTCCTACGAGCAGTACTTC

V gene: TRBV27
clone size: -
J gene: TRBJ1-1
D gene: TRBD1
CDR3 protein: CASSPGTGAPSPEAFF
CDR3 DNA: TGTGCCAGCAGTCCCGGGACAGGGGCCCCATCGCCTGAAGCTTTCTTT

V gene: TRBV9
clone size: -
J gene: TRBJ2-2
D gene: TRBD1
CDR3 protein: CATPEDRGRDTGELFF
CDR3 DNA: TGTGCCACCCCAGAGGACAGGGGGAGGGATACCGGGGAGCTGTTTTTT

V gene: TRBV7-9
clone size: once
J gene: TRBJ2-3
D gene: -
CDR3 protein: CASSLMGISSTDTQYF
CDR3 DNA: TGTGCCAGCAGCTTAATGGGAATCTCTAGCACAGATACGCAGTATTTT

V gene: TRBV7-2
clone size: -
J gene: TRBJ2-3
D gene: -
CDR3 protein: CASSLSTLAIDTQYF
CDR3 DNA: TGTGCCAGCAGCTTATCTACCCTAGCGATAGATACGCAGTATTTT

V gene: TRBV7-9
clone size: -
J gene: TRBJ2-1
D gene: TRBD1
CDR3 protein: CASSPRDRGAYNEQFF
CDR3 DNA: TGTGCCAGCAGCCCTCGGGACAGGGGGGCCTACAATGAGCAGTTCTTC

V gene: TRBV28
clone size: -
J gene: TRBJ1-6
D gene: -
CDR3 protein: CATSGEDSPLHF
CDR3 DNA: TGTGCCACCTCAGGGGAAGATTCACCCCTCCACTTT

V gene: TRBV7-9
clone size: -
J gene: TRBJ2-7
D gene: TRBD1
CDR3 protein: CASSSRGTGQTFYEQYF
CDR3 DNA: TGTGCCAGCAGCAGCAGGGGGACGGGACAGACTTTCTACGAGCAGTACTTC

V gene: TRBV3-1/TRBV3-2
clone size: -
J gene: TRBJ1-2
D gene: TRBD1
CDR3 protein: CASSQDFTGGRGYTF
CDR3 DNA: TGTGCCAGCAGCCAAGATTTTACAGGGGGCCGGGGCTACACCTTC

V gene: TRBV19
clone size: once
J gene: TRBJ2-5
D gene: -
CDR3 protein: CASSINRLETQYF
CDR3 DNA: TGTGCCAGTAGTATAAACCGTTTAGAGACCCAGTACTTC

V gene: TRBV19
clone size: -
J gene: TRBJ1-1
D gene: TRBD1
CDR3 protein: CASRRGGGINTEAFF
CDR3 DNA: TGTGCCAGTAGGAGAGGGGGCGGGATTAACACTGAAGCTTTCTTT